The entry below gives a single T cell receptor (beta chain) sequence along with its context. The germline gives CDR1 SGHTA, CDR2 FQGNSA. The CDR3 contains 13 residues. Between the trimmed V and J ends, which lost 1 base and 1 base, there was a span of 4 bases. Clones were read by immunoSEQ multiplex PCR, and TCRdb kept only the in-frame ones, dropping some. The data contain hundreds of thousands of clones, approximately 86% of them seen just once; the ten biggest clones take up about 1.3%. These data belong to a study of blood T cell repertoires in COVID-19. The sample taken for sequencing was peripheral blood. The rearrangement links TRBV7-2 to TRBJ1-1; D gene uncertain. The TCR comes from a man older than 75 with acute or convalescent COVID-19. The CDR3 spells CASSLGQNTEAFF. The CDR3 region has the DNA TGTGCCAGCAGCTTAGGACAGAACACTGAAGCTTTCTTT.